This T cell receptor (beta chain) was captured in a study of vaccination and CD4 T cells after COVID-19. For the study at large: The stimulating agents, overlapping spike peptides, came from SARS-CoV-2, HCoV-NL63, HCoV-OC43 and HCoV-229E. Researchers treated control cultures with a CEFX pool, an HIV-1 Nef pool, or no peptide.

Cultured CD4+ T cells had their DNA profiled by the Oncomine TCR Beta short-read assay. In TCRdb, the PCR reads were re-called with MiXCR into one record per CDR3 protein. The sample lists about 23,000 distinct CDR3 sequences, around 43% seen once, with about 20% in the top ten. Per the germline V gene, CDR1 is DFQATT and CDR2 is SNEGSKA (reference sequence). The CDR3 loop spans 11 amino acids. V lost 6 bases, J lost 8 bases, and 13 bases lay in between. Treatment: approximately 10-day PBMC culture with coronavirus spike peptide pools or control peptides (ViraFEST assay). Concerning this clonotype itself: The antigen is unknown.

Sequenced here: CD4+ T cells from blood, cultured in vitro, sampled before SARS-CoV-2 vaccination. V gene TRBV20-1 combines with J gene TRBJ1-1; tentative D call: TRBD1 (6 bases). The receptor was derived from a human donor who received a COVID-19 vaccine. CDR3 protein: CSANDRLEAFF. In DNA, the CDR3 is TGCAGTGCCAACGACAGGCTAGAAGCTTTCTTT.